Shown below are 27 T cell receptor beta chains from a single sample sequenced in a study of CD8 T cells in ankylosing spondylitis (dated by TCRdb to the late 2010s). Library generation was performed with 5' RACE. Sequencing relied on an Illumina HiSeq 2500. The public sequencing data were trimmed at Q25 with fastp and processed into clonotypes with MiXCR by TCRdb, which kept only in-frame beta chains. Each entry is one CDR3 protein sequence, shown with its most common DNA and genes. The sample has 200,000 or so distinct CDR3 sequences on record, about 18% of them singletons. Around 4.1% of the sample is taken by the ten largest. Sequencing input: blood, either unsorted or a sorted T cell fraction (not recorded which). These receptors were taken from a male donor between 10 and 30 years old with ankylosing spondylitis or in good health (not recorded which). Donor details come from another sample of the same person, matched by shared clones.

This clonotype was observed many times. The gene calls are TRBV6-5 and TRBJ2-7, with 8 nucleotides matching TRBD2. V shed 4 bases, J shed 7 bases, and the junction held 6 bases outside the gene matches. Germline V gene sequence: CDR1 MNHEY, CDR2 SVGAGI. This CDR3 has 13 residues. The CDR3 loop is CASSWPGGGEQYF. The CDR3 DNA sequence: TGTGCCAGCAGTTGGCCAGGCGGGGGGGAGCAGTACTTC.

This clonotype was recorded at least ten times. This rearrangement joins TRBV10-3 to TRBJ1-1; D possibly corresponds to TRBD1 (5 bases). The CDR3 sequence is 14 residues long. V lost 3 bases to trimming and J lost 6 bases, with 14 bases between them. Germline CDR1 ENHRY, CDR2 SYGVKD. This CDR3 reads CAISEAGAGPEAFF. DNA of the CDR3: TGTGCCATCAGTGAAGCCGGGGCCGGTCCTGAAGCTTTCTTT.

This clonotype was observed at least ten times. This chain's CDR3 is CASMRLAGEEQYF. CDR3 nucleotide sequence: TGTGCCAGCATGAGACTAGCGGGAGAGGAACAGTACTTC. This rearrangement joins TRBV12-3 or TRBV12-4 to TRBJ2-5; 12 nucleotides agree with TRBD2. The CDR3 extends over 13 amino acids. Losses at the gene ends were 7 bases for V and 11 bases for J; bases not matched to a gene: 8.

This clonotype was seen many times. This CDR3 reads CAISDPTGHSPLHF. CDR3 nucleotides: TGTGCCATCAGCGATCCGACAGGGCACTCACCCCTCCACTTT. The rearrangement links TRBV10-3 to TRBJ1-6; 7 bases are shared with TRBD1. Per germline, CDR1 ENHRY and CDR2 SYGVKD. This CDR3 is built from 14 residues. V was pared by 6 bases and J by 10 bases, with 9 bases of the junction left unmatched.

This clonotype has ten or more counts. The chain is built from TRBV5-1 and TRBJ2-7; D might be TRBD2 (6 bases). V lost 0 bases and J lost 3, with 10 bases in between. This CDR3 is 14 amino acids long. Germline V gives CDR1 SGHRS, CDR2 YFSETQ. DNA of the CDR3: TGCGCCAGCAGCTTGGAAGCGGGCAACTACGAGCAGTACTTC. It translates to CASSLEAGNYEQYF.

The genes are TRBV6-4 and TRBJ2-6, with D possibly being TRBD1 or TRBD2 (5 bases each). This CDR3 spans 16 amino acids. Germline V lookup: CDR1 MRHNA, CDR2 SNTAGT. The V gene lost 3 bases and the J gene lost 1 base, with 10 bases spanning the gap. Written as DNA, the CDR3 is TGTGCCAGCAGTGAGACTAAGGGGTCTGGGGCCAACGTCCTGACTTTC. Translation: CASSETKGSGANVLTF.

There are many counts of this clonotype. This rearrangement joins TRBV12-3 or TRBV12-4 to TRBJ2-5; D possibly corresponds to TRBD1 (5 bases). The CDR3 length is 13 residues. Trimming pared 7 bases from V and 11 bases from J, leaving 20 bases between. Here the CDR3 DNA reads TGTGCCAGCACCGACCAACCGACAGCAAGTCAGTACTTC. This encodes CASTDQPTASQYF.

This clonotype was counted between two and nine times. The chain couples TRBV5-1 to TRBJ2-2, with unresolved D. Germline CDR1 and CDR2: SGHRS and YFSETQ. This CDR3 has 11 amino acids. With 7 bases removed from V and 3 bases from J, the gap between germline ends came to 4 bases. CDR3 in DNA: TGCGCCAGCGAGGACACCGGGGAGCTGTTTTTT. The encoded protein is CASEDTGELFF.

This clonotype was seen repeatedly, ten times or more. The chain links TRBV12-3 or TRBV12-4 to TRBJ1-2; D is undetermined. CDR3 size: 13 residues. Between the trimmed V and J ends, which lost 10 bases and 0 bases, there was a span of 12 bases. The CDR3 sequence: CATTWEANYGYTF. In DNA form, the CDR3 reads TGTGCCACCACCTGGGAAGCTAACTATGGCTACACCTTC.

The V and J genes are TRBV20-1 and TRBJ1-5, with D uncertain. The CDR3 has 14 amino acids. V dropped 6 bases and J dropped 0 bases, with 12 bases sitting between them. Germline CDR1 is DFQATT and CDR2 is SNEGSKA (reference sequence). CDR3 sequence reads: CSAARSYSNQPQHF. The CDR3 DNA follows: TGCAGTGCCGCCAGATCCTATAGCAATCAGCCCCAGCATTTT.

V gene TRBV30 combines with J gene TRBJ2-7, with 7 bases identical to TRBD1. The CDR3 contains 13 residues. After removal of 4 bases from V and 7 bases from J, the junction contained 10 bases not matched to a gene. Germline CDR1 reads GTSNPN; CDR2 reads SVGIG (reference sequence). DNA for the CDR3: TGTGCCTGGAAGTCGAGGGGGCTGGGTGAGCAGTACTTC. Translated: CAWKSRGLGEQYF.

Many counts were recorded for this clonotype. In DNA form, the CDR3 reads TGTGCCAGCACCCAAGCCCGAAGCGGGACCTACAATGAGCAGTTCTTC. Translation gives CASTQARSGTYNEQFF. The chain links TRBV6-2 or TRBV6-3 to TRBJ2-1; TRBD2 agrees at 7 bases. This CDR3 spans 16 amino acids. With V trimmed by 7 bases and J by 2 bases, 11 bases remained unmatched. The germline CDR1 and CDR2 sequences are MNHEY and SVGEGT.

Ten or more counts support this clonotype. The rearrangement joins TRBV9 to TRBJ2-3; 12 nucleotides match TRBD2. With 3 bases clipped from V and 4 bases from J, the junction kept 12 bases outside the gene matches. Germline V gene sequence: CDR1 SGDLS, CDR2 YYNGEE. The CDR3 spans 18 residues. In nucleotides, the CDR3 is TGTGCCAGCAGCGACACTAGCGGGAGGACGCCCACACCAGATACGCAGTATTTT. Encoded protein: CASSDTSGRTPTPDTQYF.

This clonotype was counted at least ten times. This chain connects TRBV6-2 or TRBV6-3 to TRBJ2-6, with D perhaps TRBD1 (6 bases). Germline values: CDR1 MNHEY, CDR2 SVGEGT. The CDR3 sequence is 15 residues long. Between the trimmed V and J ends, which lost 6 bases and 2 bases, there was a span of 11 bases. The CDR3 protein is CASRSYRAGANVLTF. Written as DNA, the CDR3 is TGTGCCAGCAGATCCTACAGGGCTGGGGCCAACGTCCTGACTTTC.

This clonotype was counted at least ten times. This chain uses TRBV12-3 or TRBV12-4 with TRBJ2-3; no firm D call. V gave up 5 bases and J gave up 0 bases, with 6 bases separating them. The CDR3 runs to 13 residues. The CDR3 is CASSLSSTDTQYF. In nucleotides, the CDR3 is TGTGCCAGCAGTCTATCTAGCACAGATACGCAGTATTTT.

This clonotype was recorded many times. This sequence joins TRBV5-6 and TRBJ2-1, with D perhaps TRBD1 or TRBD2 (6 bases each). V was clipped by 0 bases and J by 0 bases, with 10 bases between them. This CDR3 is built from 16 residues. The V gene's germline CDR1 is SGHDT and CDR2 YYEEEE. DNA for the CDR3: TGTGCCAGCAGCTTGGAGGGGGGACCCTCCTACAATGAGCAGTTCTTC. This sequence encodes CASSLEGGPSYNEQFF.

This clonotype was observed at least ten times. This chain connects TRBV27 to TRBJ1-1; D not certain. The CDR3 contains 13 residues. Trimming took off 6 bases at V and 5 bases at J, with 13 bases between the two ends. Germline V CDR1 and CDR2: MNHEY, SMNVEV (reference sequence). The CDR3 spells CASRVFQGTEAFF. The CDR3 bases are TGTGCCAGCAGAGTATTTCAAGGAACTGAAGCTTTCTTT.

The chain recombines TRBV7-2 with TRBJ2-1; D is ambiguous. From germline, CDR1 is SGHTA and CDR2 FQGNSA. V was cut by 0 bases and J by 8 bases, with 20 bases left in between. The CDR3 loop spans 17 amino acids. CDR3: CASSLAIDMVLRHEQFF. In DNA, the CDR3 is TGTGCCAGCAGCTTAGCGATAGATATGGTACTACGTCATGAGCAGTTCTTC. Using reference TRBV7-2 and TRBJ2-1 for the parts outside the CDR3, the full variable domain is GAGVSQSPSNKVTEKGKDVELRCDPISGHTALYWYRQSLGQGLEFLIYFQGNSAPDKSGLPSDRFSAERTGGSVSTLTIQRTQQEDSAVYLCASSLAIDMVLRHEQFFGPGTRLTVL.

The V gene is TRBV19, the J gene TRBJ2-1, with D maybe TRBD2 (7 bases). CDR3 length: 15 amino acids. Germline V gene sequence: CDR1 LNHDA, CDR2 SQIVND (reference sequence). The germline V and J ends were trimmed by 7 bases and 1 base, with 14 bases remaining between them. CDR3 amino acids: CASKGGEGSYNEQFF. CDR3 nucleotide sequence: TGTGCCAGTAAAGGGGGGGAGGGTTCCTACAATGAGCAGTTCTTC.

Many counts were recorded for this clonotype. The chain carries TRBV29-1 and TRBJ1-4; TRBD1 might be the D (5 bases). The germline V and J ends were trimmed by 4 bases and 6 bases, with 9 bases remaining between them. The CDR3 length is 12 residues. From germline, CDR1 is SQVTM and CDR2 ANQGSEA. Here the CDR3 reads CSVGRADEKLFF. In DNA, the CDR3 is TGCAGCGTTGGCAGGGCGGATGAAAAACTGTTTTTT.

This clonotype occurred many times. V gene TRBV20-1 combines with J gene TRBJ2-5, with D unclear. Trimming stripped 2 bases from V and 5 bases from J, with 3 bases between. Per germline, CDR1 DFQATT and CDR2 SNEGSKA (reference sequence). The length of the CDR3 is 10 residues. Written as DNA, the CDR3 is TGCAGTGCTAGATCGGAGACCCAGTACTTC. Translating gives CSARSETQYF.

This rearrangement joins TRBV12-3 or TRBV12-4 to TRBJ2-5, with 10 bases matching TRBD1. The CDR3 has 16 amino acids. With V trimmed by 5 bases and J by 0 bases, 6 bases remained unmatched. CDR3 region: CASSRGTGVNQETQYF. In DNA form, the CDR3 reads TGTGCCAGCAGTCGCGGGACAGGGGTAAACCAAGAGACCCAGTACTTC.

The sample holds many counts of this clonotype. This rearrangement joins TRBV5-1 to TRBJ2-3, with 7 bases aligning to TRBD2. Trimming at V came to 4 bases and at J to 1 base, leaving 6 bases not matched to a gene. Germline-derived CDR1 and CDR2 are SGHRS and YFSETQ. CDR3 length equals 15 residues. The CDR3 DNA follows: TGCGCCAGCAGCCGAAGCGGGGATGGCACAGATACGCAGTATTTT. It encodes CASSRSGDGTDTQYF.

This clonotype has at least ten counts. The J gene is TRBJ2-3, the V gene TRBV12-3 or TRBV12-4; 9 nucleotides agree with TRBD2. The CDR3 runs to 17 residues. V was clipped by 6 bases and J by 2 bases; unmatched bases: 12. The CDR3 sequence: CASRTSGIVPLTDTQYF. The CDR3 nucleotides are TGTGCCAGCAGGACTAGCGGCATCGTACCCCTCACAGATACGCAGTATTTT.

This clonotype was counted many times. A junction end diverges from the germline sequence, so it may reflect a read error. V gene TRBV6-5 combines with J gene TRBJ2-7, with TRBD2 identical over 8 bases. CDR1 MNHEY and CDR2 SVGAGI come from the germline V gene. The CDR3 has 13 amino acids. CDR3 sequence reads: CASKRTSSHEQYF. CDR3 coding DNA: TGTGCCAGCAAGAGGACTAGCTCCCACGAGCAGTACTTC.

This clonotype occurred a few times. The V call is TRBV6-2 or TRBV6-3, the J call TRBJ2-3; D might be TRBD1 or TRBD2, each matching 5 bases. From germline, CDR1 is MNHEY and CDR2 SVGEGT. Trimming removed 8 bases at V and 4 bases at J, with 16 bases between. This CDR3 is built from 14 residues. The CDR3 nucleotides are TGTGCCAGCGGGGACCCTCTCGGCGCAGATACGCAGTATTTT. Amino acid sequence: CASGDPLGADTQYF.

In this sample, this clonotype turned up many times. The V call is TRBV13, the J call TRBJ2-1; 10 bases fit TRBD1. The CDR3 runs to 15 residues. The germline V gene has CDR1 PRHDT and CDR2 FYEKMQ (reference sequence). Unmatched junction bases numbered 13, after V lost 8 bases and J lost 9 bases. Here the CDR3 reads CASLGVGTGVSEQFF. CDR3 DNA sequence: TGTGCCAGCTTGGGAGTCGGGACAGGGGTTAGTGAGCAGTTCTTC.